The 25 T cell receptor beta chains listed next were all sequenced from one sample in a study of regulatory T cells in long-lasting Graves disease. For TCR beta, libraries came from iRepertoire HTBI primers and Arm-PCR of CDR3 regions. TCRdb re-called the multiplex PCR reads through MiXCR, storing one row per CDR3 protein. This table has 600,000 to 650,000 distinct CDR3 sequences, roughly 16% appearing once. As for time point: newly diagnosed GD, antithyroid drugs for less than 3 months. RNA from PBMCs was the source of the TCR library. The same sample was also used in a study of T cells in Graves' hyperthyroidism and ophthalmopathy.

Specimen: peripheral blood mononuclear cells (PBMCs), collected at new diagnosis, from a patient treated with antithyroid drugs. The receptors shown here come from a woman in her twenties or thirties with Graves disease.

There are a few counts of this clonotype. This chain joins TRBV20-1 and TRBJ1-5; 8 bases align to TRBD1. After removal of 6 bases from V and 2 bases from J, the junction contained 6 bases not matched to a gene. The CDR3 sequence is 14 residues long. The germline gives CDR1 DFQATT, CDR2 SNEGSKA (reference sequence). DNA for the CDR3: TGCAGTGCCCTGGACAGGGAGGGCAATCAGCCCCAGCATTTT. Protein sequence: CSALDREGNQPQHF.

In the case of this clonotype: Germline and junction disagree at one end, which may indicate a read error. This rearrangement joins TRBV28 to TRBJ2-7; unclear D gene. From germline, CDR1 is MDHEN and CDR2 SYDVKM. The CDR3 loop spans 15 amino acids. The CDR3 is CASSLLAGRSCEQYF. The CDR3 DNA reads as TGTGCCAGCAGTTTATTGGCCGGACGGTCCTGCGAGCAGTACTTC.

CDR3 DNA: TGTGCCAGCAGCTTAGTCCTTTACGACGGACCCTCTGGAAACACCATATATTTT. Its protein is CASSLVLYDGPSGNTIYF. The rearrangement joins TRBV7-9 to TRBJ1-3; D is ambiguous. Trimming removed 1 base from V and 0 bases from J, with 16 bases in between. Germline assignment: CDR1 SEHNR and CDR2 FQNEAQ (reference sequence). CDR3 size: 18 residues.

CDR3 sequence: CASSVRQTSTDTQYF. DNA for the CDR3: TGTGCCAGCAGCGTTCGGCAGACTAGCACAGATACGCAGTATTTT. V usage is TRBV5-4 and J usage is TRBJ2-3; no definite D call. Per germline, CDR1 SGHNT and CDR2 YYREEE (reference sequence). The CDR3 length is 15 residues. V gave up 4 bases and J gave up 0 bases, with 12 bases separating them.

This clonotype was observed many times. Here the CDR3 reads CASSLEGGMNTEAFF. The CDR3 nucleotides are TGTGCCAGCAGCTTAGAGGGGGGCATGAACACTGAAGCTTTCTTT. This sequence joins TRBV11-1 and TRBJ1-1; the D gene is possibly TRBD1 (6 bases). CDR1 is SGHAT and CDR2 is FQDESV in the germline V gene (reference sequence). V was shortened by 1 base and J by 0 bases, with 9 bases between the two germline ends. The CDR3 is 15 residues long.

There are many counts of this clonotype. The DNA of the CDR3 is TGTGCCAGCAGCTACAGCCCCTTATACGAGCAGTACTTC. This translates into CASSYSPLYEQYF. The rearrangement uses TRBV7-9 and TRBJ2-7; D gene ambiguous. Germline CDR1 reads SEHNR; CDR2 reads FQNEAQ (reference sequence). V lost 4 bases and J 4 bases, leaving 11 bases between the germline ends. This CDR3 spans 13 amino acids.

This clonotype was observed at least ten times. For the CDR3, the DNA is TGTGCCAGCCAGCGGGAGGGCCGGGAGACCCAGTACTTC. Translated, it gives CASQREGRETQYF. The chain recombines TRBV2 with TRBJ2-5; 10 bases match TRBD2. There are 13 residues in the CDR3. Germline V gene sequence: CDR1 SNHLY, CDR2 FYNNEI. The ends lost 8 bases at V and 5 bases at J; junction bases unmatched: 5.

Only a few counts were recorded for this clonotype. V and J are TRBV30 and TRBJ2-1, with 12 bases that match TRBD1. With 1 base clipped from V and 9 bases from J, the junction kept 7 bases outside the gene matches. Germline V lookup: CDR1 GTSNPN, CDR2 SVGIG (reference sequence). The CDR3 loop spans 15 amino acids. The chain's CDR3 is CAWSAGQGAQSEQFF. CDR3 DNA: TGTGCCTGGAGTGCGGGACAGGGGGCGCAGAGTGAGCAGTTCTTC.

As for this clonotype: It may be a read error: a sequence one base away is much more abundant. V and J are TRBV27 and TRBJ2-1; D is perhaps TRBD2 (5 bases). Germline CDR1 is MNHEY and CDR2 is SMNVEV (reference sequence). This CDR3 is 16 amino acids long. The CDR3 coding sequence is TGTGCCAGCCGAGACCCCGGGGAACCCCCCTACAATGAGCAGTCCTTC. Protein: CASRDPGEPPYNEQSF.

This chain uses TRBV29-1 with TRBJ1-2, with a possible D match to TRBD1 (6 bases). CDR3 length equals 14 residues. Germline loops: CDR1 SQVTM, CDR2 ANQGSEA. V was cut by 6 bases and J by 7 bases, with 21 bases left in between. The CDR3 nucleotides read TGCAGCGTGAGACCCCCAGGGGATTTGTCTGGCTACACCTTC. This codes for CSVRPPGDLSGYTF. Together with reference TRBV29-1 and TRBJ1-2, the CDR3 gives the full variable domain: SAVISQKPSRDICQRGTSLTIQCQVDSQVTMMFWYRQQPGQSLTLIATANQGSEATYESGFVIDKFPISRPNLTFSTLTVSNMSPEDSSIYLCSVRPPGDLSGYTFGSGTRLTVV.

This clonotype was counted many times. The chain uses TRBV6-2 or TRBV6-3 and TRBJ2-7; D might be TRBD2 (6 bases). The CDR3 has 13 amino acids. Per the germline V gene, CDR1 is MNHEY and CDR2 is SVGEGT. Trimming removed 7 bases at V and 3 bases at J, with 13 bases between. The CDR3 loop is CASTPGSGYEQYF. The CDR3 DNA follows: TGTGCCAGCACCCCGGGTAGCGGCTACGAGCAGTACTTC.

This clonotype was detected a few times. The chain recombines TRBV30 with TRBJ1-3, with 7 bases that match TRBD1. J was trimmed by 2 bases and V by 4 bases; bases with no gene match: 8. Germline assignment: CDR1 GTSNPN and CDR2 SVGIG (reference sequence). The CDR3 consists of 15 residues. CDR3 in amino acids: CAWTTGASAGNTIYF. The CDR3 nucleotides read TGTGCCTGGACTACAGGGGCTTCTGCTGGAAACACCATATATTTT.

This clonotype showed up just a few times. The chain couples TRBV10-1 to TRBJ2-7; TRBD2 might be the D (6 bases). V was shortened by 5 bases and J by 7 bases, with 15 bases between the two germline ends. This CDR3 region has 13 residues. Germline V lookup: CDR1 WNHNN, CDR2 SYGVQD (reference sequence). In nucleotides, the CDR3 is TGCGCCAGCAGTTCGAGGAGGGCCGGTGAGCAGTACTTC. Translation: CASSSRRAGEQYF.

This clonotype appeared many times. The chain recombines TRBV28 with TRBJ2-7; no clear D. CDR3 size: 12 residues. Germline V CDR1 and CDR2: MDHEN, SYDVKM. Trimming stripped 6 bases from V and 3 bases from J, with 9 bases between. The chain's CDR3 is CASSLDGYEQYF. The CDR3 DNA sequence: TGTGCCAGCAGCTTGGACGGCTACGAGCAGTACTTC.

This clonotype appeared a few times. The rearrangement joins TRBV27 to TRBJ1-2, with TRBD1 as a possible D gene (5 bases). Trimming stripped 4 bases from V and 4 bases from J, with 10 bases between. Germline V gene sequence: CDR1 MNHEY, CDR2 SMNVEV (reference sequence). The CDR3 consists of 13 residues. The CDR3 sequence: CASSYRPGYGYTF. The CDR3 nucleotides are TGTGCCAGCAGTTACAGGCCGGGCTATGGCTACACCTTC.

This clonotype was observed a handful of times. The chain links TRBV3-1 to TRBJ2-1; weak D call: TRBD2 (6 bases). This CDR3 comprises 13 residues. The V and J ends lost 4 bases and 11 bases respectively, with 15 bases between them. Germline loops: CDR1 LGHDT, CDR2 YNNKEL (reference sequence). The CDR3 DNA is TGTGCCAGCAGCCTCGGGACTTCAGCGAAGCAGTTCTTC. This encodes CASSLGTSAKQFF.

Concerning this clonotype itself: One end of the junction is discordant with germline, which a read error may explain. J is TRBJ2-3 and V is TRBV5-1; 9 bases agree with TRBD1. Germline CDR1 is SGHRS and CDR2 is YFSETQ. The CDR3 has 12 amino acids. The chain's CDR3 is CASSQAGQGSYF. CDR3 nucleotides: TGCGCCAGCAGCCAAGCGGGACAGGGCTCGTACTTC.

This clonotype appeared many times. The chain has TRBV20-1 and TRBJ2-7, with 12 bases matching TRBD1. Germline V lookup: CDR1 DFQATT, CDR2 SNEGSKA (reference sequence). Germline trimming cut 5 bases from V and 0 bases from J; bases unmatched to any gene: 11. The CDR3 has 17 amino acids. This CDR3 is CSAYDRDRGHFSYEQYF. CDR3 sequence (DNA): TGCAGTGCTTACGACCGGGACAGGGGGCACTTCTCCTACGAGCAGTACTTC.

The V gene is TRBV30, the J gene TRBJ2-7; 8 nucleotides agree with TRBD2. The J segment lost 5 bases and the V segment lost 2 bases, leaving 5 bases of the junction unmatched. The germline gives CDR1 GTSNPN, CDR2 SVGIG (reference sequence). This CDR3 is 13 amino acids long. Written as DNA, the CDR3 is TGTGCCTGGAGTTCGGGGGGGGTCAACGAGCAGTACTTC. Protein product: CAWSSGGVNEQYF.

The chain recombines TRBV3-1 with TRBJ1-3, with 8 bases that match TRBD1. J was trimmed by 5 bases and V by 5 bases; bases with no gene match: 5. CDR1 is LGHDT and CDR2 is YNNKEL in the germline V gene (reference sequence). This CDR3 contains 14 residues. This CDR3 reads CASSGRQGRNTIYF. CDR3 bases: TGTGCCAGCAGCGGACGACAGGGGAGAAACACCATATATTTT.

CDR3 sequence reads: CASGQGRNTIYF. CDR3 in DNA: TGTGCCAGTGGACAGGGCAGAAACACCATATATTTT. The genes are TRBV28 and TRBJ1-3, with 8 bases lining up with TRBD1. J gave up 5 bases and V 9 bases, and 3 bases lay outside the gene matches. The germline V gene has CDR1 MDHEN and CDR2 SYDVKM. CDR3 size: 12 residues.

Many counts were recorded for this clonotype. The rearrangement uses TRBV6-1 and TRBJ2-7; 13 nucleotides match TRBD2. V was clipped by 6 bases and J by 7 bases; unmatched bases: 9. This CDR3 is 15 amino acids long. Looked up from germline, CDR1 is MNHNS and CDR2 is SASEGT. The CDR3 coding sequence is TGTGCCAGCAGCCTACGGACTAGCGGGAGTAAAGAGCAGTACTTC. Residues: CASSLRTSGSKEQYF.

This clonotype was detected many times. The chain joins TRBV5-1 to TRBJ1-5; 8 bases are a match to TRBD1. The J segment lost 5 bases and the V segment lost 0 bases, leaving 4 bases of the junction unmatched. Germline-derived CDR1 and CDR2 are SGHRS and YFSETQ. CDR3 length equals 15 residues. CDR3 DNA: TGCGCCAGCAGCTTGGAGACAGGGGCGGATCAGCCCCAGCATTTT. Translation: CASSLETGADQPQHF.

This chain connects TRBV20-1 to TRBJ2-7; a weak D match, TRBD2 (7 bases). The CDR3 loop spans 14 amino acids. V was trimmed by 3 bases and J by 1 base, leaving 13 bases between them. From germline, CDR1 is DFQATT and CDR2 SNEGSKA (reference sequence). Written as DNA, the CDR3 is TGCAGTGCTAGGTTGGGGAGGGGGTCCTACGAGCAGTACTTC. As protein: CSARLGRGSYEQYF.

This clonotype was observed once. Mismatch with germline at one junction end may stem from a read error. The rearrangement uses TRBV18 and TRBJ1-2; no clear D gene. Germline V gene data show CDR1 as KGHSH and CDR2 as LQKENI. The CDR3 has 13 amino acids. CDR3 nucleotide sequence: TGTGCCGGCTCGCAGTCGGTTGTCTATGGCTACACCTTC. This codes for CAGSQSVVYGYTF.